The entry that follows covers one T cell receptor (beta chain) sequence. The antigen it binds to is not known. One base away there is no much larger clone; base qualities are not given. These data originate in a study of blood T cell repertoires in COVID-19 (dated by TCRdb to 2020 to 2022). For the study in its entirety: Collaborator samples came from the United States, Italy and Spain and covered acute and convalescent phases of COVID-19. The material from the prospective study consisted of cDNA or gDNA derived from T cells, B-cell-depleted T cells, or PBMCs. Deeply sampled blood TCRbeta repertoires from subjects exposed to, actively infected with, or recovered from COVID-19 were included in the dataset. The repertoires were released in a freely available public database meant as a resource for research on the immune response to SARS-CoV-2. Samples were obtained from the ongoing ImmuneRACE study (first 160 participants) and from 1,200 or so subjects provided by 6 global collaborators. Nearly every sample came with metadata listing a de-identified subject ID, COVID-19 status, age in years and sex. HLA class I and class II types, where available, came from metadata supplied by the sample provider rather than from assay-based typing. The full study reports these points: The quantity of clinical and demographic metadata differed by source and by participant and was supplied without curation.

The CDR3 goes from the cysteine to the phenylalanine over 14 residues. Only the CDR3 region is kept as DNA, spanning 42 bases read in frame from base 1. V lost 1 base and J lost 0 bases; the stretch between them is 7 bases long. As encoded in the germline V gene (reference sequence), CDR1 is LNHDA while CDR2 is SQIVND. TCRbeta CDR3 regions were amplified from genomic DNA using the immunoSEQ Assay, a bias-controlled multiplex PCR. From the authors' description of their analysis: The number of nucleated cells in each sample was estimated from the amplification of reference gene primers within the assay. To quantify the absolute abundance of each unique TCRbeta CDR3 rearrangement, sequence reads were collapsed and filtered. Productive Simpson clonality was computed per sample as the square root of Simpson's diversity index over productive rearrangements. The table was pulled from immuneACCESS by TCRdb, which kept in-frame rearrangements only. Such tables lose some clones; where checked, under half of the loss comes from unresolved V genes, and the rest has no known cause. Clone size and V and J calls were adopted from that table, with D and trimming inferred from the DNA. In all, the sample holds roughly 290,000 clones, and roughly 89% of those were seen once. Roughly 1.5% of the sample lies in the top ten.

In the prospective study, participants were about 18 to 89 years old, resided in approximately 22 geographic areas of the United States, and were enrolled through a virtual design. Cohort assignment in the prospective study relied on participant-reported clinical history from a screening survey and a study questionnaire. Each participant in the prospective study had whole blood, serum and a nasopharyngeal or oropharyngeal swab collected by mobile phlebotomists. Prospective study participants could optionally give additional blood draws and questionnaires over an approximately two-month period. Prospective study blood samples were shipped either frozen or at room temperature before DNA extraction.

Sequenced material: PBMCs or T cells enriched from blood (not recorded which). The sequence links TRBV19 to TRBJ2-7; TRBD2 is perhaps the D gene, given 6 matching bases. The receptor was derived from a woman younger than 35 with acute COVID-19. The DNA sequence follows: TGTGCCAGTAGTATAGCCGGGAGCTCCTACGAGCAGTACTTC. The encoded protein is CASSIAGSSYEQYF.